This T cell receptor (beta chain) comes out of a study of breast tumors, draining lymph nodes, adjacent tissues. Samples came from axillary lymph nodes draining the breast cancer. Points from the study as a whole: Tumors had less TCR diversity than lymph nodes, more than nontumor tissue. The lymph node origin of tumor T cells was framed as consistent with a hypothesis, not demonstrated.

Concerning this clonotype itself: Its target is not known. One end of the junction does not line up with germline, which may come from a read error.

One entry per CDR3 protein, called by TCRdb with MiXCR from the multiplex PCR reads. Among 130,000 or so distinct CDR3 sequences, 30% to 35% were seen once, and the ten largest hold around 2.5%. Germline CDR1 is SGHTA and CDR2 is FQGNSA. The length of the CDR3 is 13 residues. The TCR sequence derives from a female donor with breast cancer. Some clones in this sample may be carry-over from other donors' samples. The chain has TRBV7-2 and TRBJ2-7, with D tentatively TRBD2 (5 bases). Sample: axillary lymph node tissue. The CDR3 loop is CASSLEGGYGQYF. CDR3 in DNA: TGTGCCAGCAGCCTAGAAGGCGGGTACGGGCAGTACTTC.